This record looks at one T cell receptor beta chain sequence and its context. Researchers built TCR beta libraries using quantitative 5'-RACE with molecular barcodes. MiXCR, applied by TCRdb to the 5' RACE reads, yields one record per CDR3 protein. The sample has roughly 130,000 distinct CDR3 sequences; roughly 6.6% are singletons. This record belongs to a study of CD8 T cells in ankylosing spondylitis. The CDR3 has 14 residues. The germline V gene has CDR1 SGHTA and CDR2 FQGTGA. The V segment lost 4 bases and the J segment 8 bases; nucleotides outside the gene matches: 4. The sequencing input was blood, either unsorted or a sorted T cell fraction (not recorded which). The chain joins TRBV7-3 to TRBJ2-4, with 11 positions matching TRBD1. The source of this sequence is a male donor with ankylosing spondylitis or in good health (not recorded which). This chain's CDR3 is CASSSGTGGDIQYF. CDR3 DNA sequence: TGTGCCAGCAGCTCCGGGACAGGGGGAGACATTCAGTACTTC.